This T cell receptor (beta chain) was recorded in a study of monozygotic twins with inflammatory bowel disease. Reprocessing the 5' RACE reads, TCRdb reports a single entry for every CDR3 protein and omits DNA. The sample includes more than 300,000 distinct CDR3 sequences. The origin of this receptor is a human donor with ulcerative colitis or Crohn's disease, or a healthy co-twin of an affected twin (not recorded which). The source material was blood.

CDR3 region: CASSARQGGNDEQFF. The rearrangement joins TRBV7-2 to TRBJ2-1; there is no DNA to check the TCRdb D call of TRBD1. The CDR3 runs 15 residues. Germline-derived CDR1 and CDR2 are SGHTA and FQGNSA. Full variable domain (remainder filled in from reference TRBV7-2 and TRBJ2-1): GAGVSQSPSNKVTEKGKDVELRCDPISGHTALYWYRQSLGQGLEFLIYFQGNSAPDKSGLPSDRFSAERTGGSVSTLTIQRTQQEDSAVYLCASSARQGGNDEQFFGPGTRLTVL.